This T cell receptor beta chain was identified in a study of blood T cell repertoires in COVID-19. At the level of the study: Whether acute or convalescent, the COVID-19 samples came from the United States, Italy and Spain. PBMCs, B-cell-depleted T cells, or T cells were the source of the cDNA or gDNA that made up the material.

Authors' analysis steps: Estimates of nucleated cell counts were drawn from the amplification of reference gene primers. TCRdb keeps only in-frame clones here, not all; method: immunoSEQ multiplex PCR. From that table come the V and J calls and clone size; the DNA was used to work out D and trimming. The sample holds over 40,000 clones, around 84% seen once. Per the germline V gene, CDR1 is SGHDT and CDR2 is YYEEEE. This CDR3 has 15 amino acids. Germline trimming cut 4 bases from V and 3 bases from J; bases unmatched to any gene: 9. This clone was counted once. Sequencing input: peripheral blood. This sequence was found in an older man with active COVID-19. The chain employs TRBV5-6 and TRBJ2-7, with 8 bases aligning to TRBD2. The CDR3 protein is CASSPAGGRHYEQYF. The CDR3 DNA reads as TGTGCCAGCAGCCCAGCTGGCGGGAGGCACTACGAGCAGTACTTC.